This T cell receptor (beta chain) was obtained from a study of T cell repertoires and Cas9 in healthy adults. Overall study: CD4 and CD8 compartments: SpCas9-reactive T cells profiled for potency, cytotoxicity, lineage.

Study results and limitations: In vitro, SpCas9-reactive Tregs were reported to curb effector T cell proliferation and function.

Comment on this clone: What it recognizes is unknown.

With 3 bases removed from V and 4 bases from J, the gap between germline ends came to 7 bases. CDR3 size: 12 residues. Per germline, CDR1 SGHDT and CDR2 YYEEEE. The data were produced by immunoSEQ multiplex PCR, yet TCRdb's version contains in-frame clones alone and is incomplete. The repertoire holds some 14,000 clones, 75% to 90% seen once, with 2% to 2.5% in the top ten. Sequenced: Tregs (CD4+, CD25+, CD127-, CD137-, CD154-) from PBMCs; culture status not recorded. This clonotype was sampled from a human donor in good health. This chain links TRBV5-6 with TRBJ1-2; D gene uncertain. CDR3 protein: CASSSTFYGYTF. In DNA form, the CDR3 reads TGTGCCAGCAGCTCGACCTTCTATGGCTACACCTTC.